Each of the 25 T cell receptor beta chains below was sequenced from the same sample in a study of T cell clonotyping in hematopoietic cell transplantation. This table comes from immunoSEQ multiplex PCR, and its TCRdb copy is limited to in-frame clones, with some not included. The sample holds about 69,000 clones, 94% seen once. The sequencing input was peripheral blood mononuclear cells. Receptor source: a man aged 50 to 59 in good health. Some clones in this sample may be carry-over from other donors' samples.

The V call is TRBV25-1, the J call TRBJ2-3; the match to TRBD2 covers 9 bases. The CDR3 totals 18 residues. The V gene end was trimmed by 3 bases and the J gene end by 5 bases; junction bases not matched to a gene: 15. The germline CDR1 and CDR2 sequences are MGHDK and SYGVNS. The CDR3 protein is CASSEGLAGEVTEDTQYF. CDR3 bases: TGTGCCAGCAGTGAGGGATTAGCGGGAGAAGTCACTGAAGATACGCAGTATTTT. Combining the CDR3 with reference TRBV25-1 and TRBJ2-3 gives the whole variable domain EADIYQTPRYLVIGTGKKITLECSQTMGHDKMYWYQQDPGMELHLIHYSYGVNSTEKGDLSSESTVSRIRTEHFPLTLESARPSHTSQYLCASSEGLAGEVTEDTQYFGPGTRLTVL.

V is TRBV21-1 and J is TRBJ1-5. TRBV21-1 is flagged as a pseudogene. This CDR3 contains 20 residues. The CDR3 nucleotides read TGTGCCAGCAGCAAAACGTACCGGGACCTAGGGAGGACGGGCAATCAGCCCCAGCATTTT. This gives the protein CASSKTYRDLGRTGNQPQHF.

This rearrangement joins TRBV5-4 to TRBJ2-1, with a weak D call TRBD2 (7 bases). Germline V lookup: CDR1 SGHNT, CDR2 YYREEE (reference sequence). V was trimmed by 0 bases and J by 4 bases, leaving 17 bases between them. The CDR3 runs to 17 residues. CDR3 nucleotide sequence: TGTGCCAGCAGCTTGGGTTCGGGGGGCCCCCATTACAATGAGCAGTTCTTC. Translating gives CASSLGSGGPHYNEQFF.

In its sample, this clone was seen a few times. The V and J genes are TRBV27 and TRBJ2-6, with 10 bases fitting TRBD1. V shed 9 bases, J shed 3 bases, and the junction held 17 bases outside the gene matches. The CDR3 length is 19 residues. CDR1 and CDR2 (germline): MNHEY, SMNVEV (reference sequence). The DNA for the CDR3 is TGTGCCAGTGGAGAAGCCCCGGGACAGGGGTTAGGTGGGGCCAACGTCCTGACTTTC. This gives the protein CASGEAPGQGLGGANVLTF.

This chain connects TRBV27 to TRBJ1-4, with D perhaps TRBD1 (5 bases). CDR3 length equals 14 residues. Germline values: CDR1 MNHEY, CDR2 SMNVEV (reference sequence). Trimming stripped 3 bases from V and 7 bases from J, with 12 bases between. The CDR3 nucleotides are TGTGCCAGCAGTTTGTTCTCTGGGGGTGAAAAACTGTTTTTT. This gives the protein CASSLFSGGEKLFF.

The chain carries TRBV5-1 and TRBJ1-6; TRBD1 agrees at 9 bases. CDR3 length equals 14 residues. Germline V lookup: CDR1 SGHRS, CDR2 YFSETQ. V lost 4 bases and J lost 15; bases outside the gene matches: 11. CDR3 sequence reads: CASSPGQGILRLHF. The DNA for the CDR3 is TGCGCCAGCAGCCCCGGACAGGGGATTCTTCGCCTCCACTTT.

The gene calls are TRBV6-6 and TRBJ2-2; TRBD1 agrees at 7 bases. The CDR3 has 13 residues. The V and J ends lost 2 bases and 12 bases, in that order; junction bases with no gene match: 6. Germline loops: CDR1 MNHNY, CDR2 SVGAGI (reference sequence). The CDR3 protein is CASSYETGSQLFF. CDR3 bases: TGTGCCAGCAGTTACGAGACAGGGTCCCAGCTGTTTTTT.

The CDR3 spells CASSIEGTRVPAPLHF. In DNA form, the CDR3 reads TGTGCCAGTAGTATAGAGGGGACCAGGGTTCCGGCACCCCTCCACTTT. This chain uses TRBV19 with TRBJ1-6; D might be TRBD1 (5 bases). Germline values: CDR1 LNHDA, CDR2 SQIVND (reference sequence). The CDR3 consists of 16 residues. Deletions cut 0 bases from V and 11 bases from J, with 17 bases between.

In this sample, this clone turned up once. This chain joins TRBV6-5 and TRBJ2-5, with 9 bases matching TRBD2. CDR3 length equals 13 residues. V shed 7 bases and J 7 bases; nucleotides not matched to a gene: 7. CDR1 and CDR2 from the germline V gene are MNHEY and SVGAGI. The CDR3: CASISGGQGTQYF. The CDR3 DNA reads as TGTGCCAGCATCAGCGGGGGGCAGGGGACCCAGTACTTC.

This clone has a single count. V is TRBV19 and J is TRBJ2-2; tentative D call: TRBD1 (5 bases). Trimming left V 2 bases short and J 2 bases short, with 9 bases between. The CDR3 consists of 15 residues. Per the germline V gene, CDR1 is LNHDA and CDR2 is SQIVND (reference sequence). CDR3 sequence reads: CASSILGANTGELFF. The CDR3 DNA is TGTGCCAGTAGTATATTAGGGGCTAACACCGGGGAGCTGTTTTTT. Full variable domain (rest looked up from reference TRBV19 and TRBJ2-2): DGGITQSPKYLFRKEGQNVTLSCEQNLNHDAMYWYRQDPGQGLRLIYYSQIVNDFQKGDIAEGYSVSREKKESFPLTVTSAQKNPTAFYLCASSILGANTGELFFGEGSRLTVL.

The chain employs TRBV7-2 and TRBJ2-7; 10 nucleotides match TRBD1. The CDR3 consists of 15 residues. Trimming at V came to 1 base and at J to 5 bases, leaving 5 bases not matched to a gene. Germline V gives CDR1 SGHTA, CDR2 FQGNSA. CDR3: CASSLVGDRGHEQYF. The CDR3 coding sequence is TGTGCCAGCAGCTTAGTCGGGGACAGGGGCCACGAGCAGTACTTC.

The V and J genes are TRBV6-1 and TRBJ1-5; D not certain. V was clipped by 6 bases and J by 7 bases, with 19 bases between them. CDR1 is MNHNS, CDR2 SASEGT, per germline. This CDR3 region has 15 residues. The CDR3 DNA reads as TGTGCCAGCAGCGACCTCAAGGGTCGAAAACAGCCCCAGCATTTT. Its translation is CASSDLKGRKQPQHF.

The V gene is TRBV5-6, the J gene TRBJ1-1; D unclear. V lost 0 bases to trimming and J lost 1 base, with 10 bases between them. In germline, CDR1 is SGHDT, CDR2 YYEEEE. The CDR3 consists of 15 residues. The CDR3 coding sequence is TGTGCCAGCAGCTTGGCCATCAGTTCGAACACTGAAGCTTTCTTT. Amino acid sequence: CASSLAISSNTEAFF.

The chain recombines TRBV28 with TRBJ1-5, with 7 bases that match TRBD1. The J segment lost 0 bases and the V segment lost 6 bases, leaving 8 bases of the junction unmatched. The germline V gene encodes CDR1 MDHEN and CDR2 SYDVKM. This CDR3 is 16 amino acids long. The CDR3 region is CASRHTTGDSNQPQHF. The DNA of the CDR3 is TGTGCCAGCAGACATACAACAGGGGATAGCAATCAGCCCCAGCATTTT. Looking up the rest from reference TRBV28 and TRBJ1-5 gives the full variable domain: DVKVTQSSRYLVKRTGEKVFLECVQDMDHENMFWYRQDPGLGLRLIYFSYDVKMKEKGDIPEGYSVSREKKERFSLILESASTNQTSMYLCASRHTTGDSNQPQHFGDGTRLSIL.

This rearrangement joins TRBV4-1 to TRBJ1-2; D is perhaps TRBD1 (5 bases). Trimming took 1 base from V and 3 from J, leaving 9 bases between them. The V gene's germline CDR1 is MGHRA and CDR2 YSYEKL. The CDR3 spans 14 residues. The CDR3 sequence: CASSQVGVDYGYTF. Here the CDR3 DNA reads TGCGCCAGCAGCCAAGTGGGGGTTGACTATGGCTACACCTTC.

This sequence joins TRBV14 and TRBJ1-4; 12 bases agree with TRBD1. V shed 4 bases, J shed 8 bases, and the junction held 8 bases outside the gene matches. Germline-derived CDR1 and CDR2 are SGHDN and FVKESK. The CDR3 is 16 amino acids. Here the CDR3 DNA reads TGTGCCAGCAGCCGATTAACCGGGACAGGGGGCGAAAAACTGTTTTTT. It yields the protein CASSRLTGTGGEKLFF.

J is TRBJ2-3 and V is TRBV18; tentatively, D is TRBD1 (6 bases). CDR3 length: 16 amino acids. The germline CDR1 and CDR2 sequences are KGHSH and LQKENI. V was cut by 1 base and J by 0 bases, with 11 bases left in between. As DNA, the CDR3 is TGTGCCAGCTCACCACGGGGGCGCACTAGCACAGATACGCAGTATTTT. Residues: CASSPRGRTSTDTQYF.

The chain couples TRBV9 to TRBJ1-5; tentative D call: TRBD1 (6 bases). V was clipped by 5 bases and J by 5 bases, with 14 bases between them. The CDR3 runs 14 residues. The germline gives CDR1 SGDLS, CDR2 YYNGEE. CDR3 residues: CASSHDRSDQPQHF. The CDR3 bases are TGTGCCAGCAGTCATGACAGGTCTGATCAGCCCCAGCATTTT.

This clone was recorded once. The chain recombines TRBV6-1 with TRBJ2-5, with unresolved D. V was trimmed by 8 bases and J by 3 bases, leaving 16 bases between them. The CDR3 has 14 residues. Germline-derived CDR1 and CDR2 are MNHNS and SASEGT. CDR3 region: CASYANSAEETQYF. Written as DNA, the CDR3 is TGTGCCAGCTACGCCAATTCCGCCGAAGAGACCCAGTACTTC.

The genes are TRBV7-2 and TRBJ2-3, with D hard to call. The ends were cut back, 3 bases at V and 2 bases at J, with 12 bases in the middle. Germline V gene sequence: CDR1 SGHTA, CDR2 FQGNSA. CDR3 length: 15 amino acids. The CDR3 loop reads CASSFSFTVTDTQYF. The CDR3 nucleotides are TGTGCCAGCAGCTTTAGTTTTACAGTCACAGATACGCAGTATTTT.

The V call is TRBV7-3, the J call TRBJ2-7; 9 bases are shared with TRBD2. This CDR3 has 14 amino acids. V lost 6 bases and J lost 2; bases outside the gene matches: 5. Germline assignment: CDR1 SGHTA and CDR2 FQGTGA. CDR3 in amino acids: CASSLSGSAYEQYF. The CDR3 DNA is TGTGCCAGCAGTCTTAGCGGGAGTGCCTACGAGCAGTACTTC.

V and J are TRBV9 and TRBJ1-2; 7 bases line up with TRBD1. V lost 4 bases and J lost 8; bases outside the gene matches: 11. Germline CDR1 and CDR2: SGDLS and YYNGEE. This CDR3 is 14 amino acids long. Written as DNA, the CDR3 is TGTGCCAGCAGCCACAACAGGGGCAGGGGAGGCTACACCTTC. Its protein product is CASSHNRGRGGYTF.

The chain employs TRBV7-2 and TRBJ1-5; D is possibly TRBD1 (6 bases). From germline, CDR1 is SGHTA and CDR2 FQGNSA. There are 15 residues in the CDR3. V was clipped by 5 bases and J by 2 bases, with 13 bases between them. CDR3 nucleotide sequence: TGTGCCAGCAGCCCGCAGGGGCTACGCAATCAGCCCCAGCATTTT. Protein product: CASSPQGLRNQPQHF.

J is TRBJ2-3 and V is TRBV25-1; D unresolved. The germline V gene encodes CDR1 MGHDK and CDR2 SYGVNS. The CDR3 is 14 residues long. The germline V and J ends were trimmed by 3 bases and 4 bases, with 11 bases remaining between them. This CDR3 reads CASSEDLGPDTQYF. DNA for the CDR3: TGTGCCAGCAGTGAGGACCTGGGCCCAGATACGCAGTATTTT.

This sequence joins TRBV25-1 and TRBJ1-6; D is unresolved. The V gene lost 5 bases and the J gene lost 9 bases, with 23 bases spanning the gap. This CDR3 contains 17 residues. The germline V gene encodes CDR1 MGHDK and CDR2 SYGVNS. In nucleotides, the CDR3 is TGTGCCAGCAGTCGTGGGGTACAAGGGCGTAGTGTTTCACCCCTCCACTTT. It codes for CASSRGVQGRSVSPLHF.